The 30 T cell receptor beta chains reported below all come from one sample, sequenced in a study of shared clonotypes between healthy human individuals. TCRdb keeps only in-frame clones here, not all; method: immunoSEQ multiplex PCR. The data contain hundreds of thousands of clones, 73% of them singletons. Sequencing was carried out using memory CD4+ T cells sorted from blood. As for subset: CD45RA-negative fraction. The receptor set was obtained from a woman aged 25-40 years in good health.

The rearrangement joins TRBV19 to TRBJ1-1; D uncertain. This CDR3 is 12 amino acids long. Germline loops: CDR1 LNHDA, CDR2 SQIVND (reference sequence). V was clipped by 4 bases and J by 3 bases, with 6 bases between them. The CDR3 DNA reads as TGTGCCAGTAGTAGCAGGTACACTGAAGCTTTCTTT. Translating gives CASSSRYTEAFF.

This clone was counted between two and nine times. The V gene is TRBV5-1, the J gene TRBJ2-7, with 11 positions matching TRBD2. There are 16 residues in the CDR3. The V gene end was trimmed by 0 bases and the J gene end by 4 bases; junction bases not matched to a gene: 6. The germline V gene has CDR1 SGHRS and CDR2 YFSETQ. DNA of the CDR3: TGCGCCAGCAGCTTGGCAAGTAGCGGGAGGGGTTACGAGCAGTACTTC. As protein: CASSLASSGRGYEQYF.

The chain uses TRBV7-6 and TRBJ1-1; D unresolved. Germline assignment: CDR1 SGHVS and CDR2 FNYEAQ. V shed 5 bases and J shed 3 bases, with 19 bases lying between them. The CDR3 extends over 16 amino acids. CDR3 in DNA: TGTGCCAGCAGCAAATATCTAGTTGACGGTGACACTGAAGCTTTCTTT. Translating gives CASSKYLVDGDTEAFF. Variable domain in full (rest from reference TRBV7-6 and TRBJ1-1): GAGVSQSPRYKVTKRGQDVALRCDPISGHVSLYWYRQALGQGPEFLTYFNYEAQQDKSGLPNDRFSAERPEGSISTLTIQRTEQRDSAMYRCASSKYLVDGDTEAFFGQGTRLTVV.

In its sample, this clone was seen a few times. The chain carries TRBV30 and TRBJ1-1, with TRBD1 as a possible D gene (6 bases). Germline V gives CDR1 GTSNPN, CDR2 SVGIG (reference sequence). The V and J ends lost 8 bases and 5 bases respectively, with 18 bases between them. This CDR3 has 13 amino acids. In DNA form, the CDR3 reads TGTGCCGCTAGGCTGGGGGCGGGTACTGAAGCTTTCTTT. This sequence encodes CAARLGAGTEAFF. The full variable domain, rest sourced from reference TRBV30 and TRBJ1-1, is SQTIHQWPATLVQPVGSPLSLECTVEGTSNPNLYWYRQAAGRGLQLLFYSVGIGQISSEVPQNLSASRPQDRQFILSSKKLLLSDSGFYLCAARLGAGTEAFFGQGTRLTVV.

This clone was seen only a few times. Other DNA sequences of this sample code for an identical CDR3. The rearrangement joins TRBV11-3 to TRBJ2-1; TRBD2 matches 11 bases. In germline, CDR1 is SGHNT, CDR2 YENEEA. The CDR3 sequence is 14 residues long. V was clipped by 8 bases and J by 4 bases; unmatched bases: 4. The chain's CDR3 is CASSLAGGYNEQFF. In DNA, the CDR3 is TGTGCCAGCTCCCTAGCGGGAGGTTACAATGAGCAGTTCTTC.

V usage is TRBV6-1 and J usage is TRBJ1-5; 7 nucleotides agree with TRBD1. Trimming took 4 bases from V and 7 from J; bases not matched to a gene: 7. The CDR3 loop spans 14 amino acids. Germline CDR1 is MNHNS and CDR2 is SASEGT. As DNA, the CDR3 is TGTGCCAGCAGTGTCAGGGACAGAGGACAGCCCCAGCATTTT. Translating gives CASSVRDRGQPQHF.

This clone was recorded many times. The rearrangement joins TRBV2 to TRBJ1-5; 9 nucleotides match TRBD1. V lost 7 bases and J lost 4; bases outside the gene matches: 5. The CDR3 extends over 14 amino acids. CDR1 is SNHLY, CDR2 FYNNEI, per germline. Here the CDR3 DNA reads TGTGCCAGCACACAGGGGGCGGGTAATCAGCCCCAGCATTTT. As protein: CASTQGAGNQPQHF.

The rearrangement joins TRBV11-2 to TRBJ2-7, with 9 bases aligning to TRBD1. J gave up 2 bases and V 5 bases, and 7 bases lay outside the gene matches. This CDR3 has 15 amino acids. Germline loops: CDR1 SGHAT, CDR2 FQNNGV. CDR3 amino acids: CASSRGTGNPYEQYF. The CDR3 coding sequence is TGTGCCAGCAGCCGCGGGACAGGGAATCCCTACGAGCAGTACTTC.

This clone was picked up one time. The chain links TRBV25-1 to TRBJ2-7; perhaps TRBD1 as D (5 bases). This CDR3 contains 12 residues. With 3 bases removed from V and 3 bases from J, the gap between germline ends came to 6 bases. Germline V gene lookup returns CDR1 MGHDK and CDR2 SYGVNS. CDR3 sequence: CASSDQGYEQYF. For the CDR3, the DNA is TGTGCCAGCAGTGACCAGGGCTACGAGCAGTACTTC.

This chain links TRBV4-1 with TRBJ2-5; 9 bases are a match to TRBD1. Germline V gives CDR1 MGHRA, CDR2 YSYEKL. CDR3 length: 15 amino acids. Unmatched junction bases numbered 5, after V lost 1 base and J lost 5 bases. The CDR3: CASSQAQGAGETQYF. CDR3 in DNA: TGCGCCAGCAGCCAAGCACAGGGGGCCGGCGAGACCCAGTACTTC.

The chain links TRBV7-2 to TRBJ2-6; no reliable D call. The germline V and J ends were trimmed by 1 base and 2 bases, with 3 bases remaining between them. Germline-derived CDR1 and CDR2 are SGHTA and FQGNSA. The CDR3 is made up of 14 amino acids. CDR3 residues: CASSLGAGANVLTF. The CDR3 nucleotides are TGTGCCAGCAGCTTAGGGGCTGGGGCCAACGTCCTGACTTTC.

This clone was recorded only once. J is TRBJ1-1 and V is TRBV10-2; D may be TRBD1 (6 bases). Per the germline V gene, CDR1 is WSHSY and CDR2 is SAAADI. CDR3 length equals 14 residues. V lost 6 bases to trimming and J lost 1 base, with 12 bases between them. CDR3 nucleotides: TGCGCCAGCAGGATAGGAGGGGGGAACACTGAAGCTTTCTTT. Its translation is CASRIGGGNTEAFF.

This clone was picked up a small number of times. V and J are TRBV23-1 and TRBJ1-5, with TRBD1 as a possible D gene (5 bases). Being an ORF, TRBV23-1 has a function that is uncertain. V lost 0 bases and J lost 4, with 13 bases in between. The CDR3 runs to 16 residues. CDR3 coding DNA: TGCGCCAGCAGTCAATCTTGGGGCAGGTTAAATCAGCCCCAGCATTTT. Its protein product is CASSQSWGRLNQPQHF.

V and J are TRBV19 and TRBJ2-5, with TRBD2 matching 8 bases. This CDR3 is 15 amino acids long. The ends lost 6 bases at V and 5 bases at J; junction bases unmatched: 11. Germline V gives CDR1 LNHDA, CDR2 SQIVND (reference sequence). This CDR3 is CASSEREFAIETQYF. DNA for the CDR3: TGTGCCAGTAGCGAGCGGGAGTTTGCAATTGAGACCCAGTACTTC.

This clone was seen only a few times. V usage is TRBV19 and J usage is TRBJ1-2; D gene unclear. Germline V gene sequence: CDR1 LNHDA, CDR2 SQIVND (reference sequence). V lost 4 bases, J lost 8 bases, and 14 bases lay in between. There are 13 residues in the CDR3. The CDR3 reads CASSTEVGVGYTF. CDR3 nucleotide sequence: TGTGCCAGTAGTACGGAGGTTGGAGTCGGCTACACCTTC.

The chain carries TRBV5-4 and TRBJ2-7, with TRBD2 matching 11 bases. V lost 4 bases, J lost 1 base, and 10 bases stayed unmatched. CDR3 length equals 17 residues. Germline V CDR1 and CDR2: SGHNT, YYREEE (reference sequence). The CDR3 DNA follows: TGTGCCAGCAGCACCCCAAGGGGACTAGCGGAGTCCTACGAGCAGTACTTC. Its protein is CASSTPRGLAESYEQYF.

The chain recombines TRBV23-1 with TRBJ2-7; perhaps TRBD2 as D (6 bases). TRBV23-1 is placed among ORFs of uncertain function. This CDR3 region has 13 residues. The germline V and J ends were trimmed by 2 bases and 5 bases, with 10 bases remaining between them. The CDR3 here is CASSQNQRDEQYF. The CDR3 nucleotides read TGCGCCAGCAGTCAAAATCAGCGGGACGAGCAGTACTTC.

This clone turned up a few times. The chain links TRBV5-1 to TRBJ2-1; the match to TRBD1 covers 7 bases. After removal of 5 bases from V and 4 bases from J, the junction contained 6 bases not matched to a gene. CDR1 is SGHRS and CDR2 is YFSETQ in the germline V gene. The CDR3 is 14 residues long. This CDR3 is CASRLTGPYNEQFF. The DNA of the CDR3 is TGCGCCAGCAGACTGACAGGGCCATACAATGAGCAGTTCTTC.

The chain combines TRBV9 with TRBJ2-1; 11 nucleotides match TRBD2. CDR1 is SGDLS, CDR2 YYNGEE, per germline. The CDR3 consists of 16 residues. Germline trimming cut 3 bases from V and 7 bases from J; bases unmatched to any gene: 9. The CDR3: CASSGYGTSGLNEQFF. DNA for the CDR3: TGTGCCAGCAGCGGATACGGGACTAGCGGTCTTAATGAGCAGTTCTTC. Full variable domain (missing parts from reference TRBV9 and TRBJ2-1): DSGVTQTPKHLITATGQRVTLRCSPRSGDLSVYWYQQSLDQGLQFLIQYYNGEERAKGNILERFSAQQFPDLHSELNLSSLELGDSALYFCASSGYGTSGLNEQFFGPGTRLTVL.

J is TRBJ2-6 and V is TRBV5-1, with D unresolved. Trimming took off 0 bases at V and 2 bases at J, with 3 bases between the two ends. The germline V gene has CDR1 SGHRS and CDR2 YFSETQ. The CDR3 totals 14 residues. The CDR3 protein is CASSLVAGANVLTF. The CDR3 DNA is TGCGCCAGCAGCTTGGTAGCTGGGGCCAACGTCCTGACTTTC.

J is TRBJ2-7 and V is TRBV18; possible D gene TRBD1, 5 bases. The ends were cut back, 3 bases at V and 3 bases at J, with 12 bases in the middle. Looked up from germline, CDR1 is KGHSH and CDR2 is LQKENI. This CDR3 is 14 amino acids long. DNA of the CDR3: TGTGCCAGCTCACCGACAGTCCAGAGCTACGAGCAGTACTTC. Translation gives CASSPTVQSYEQYF.

The chain uses TRBV15 and TRBJ2-1; D call uncertain. Deletions cut 0 bases from V and 5 bases from J, with 14 bases between. The CDR3 extends over 16 amino acids. The V gene's germline CDR1 is LNHNV and CDR2 YYDKDF (reference sequence). CDR3 amino acids: CATSRDALGSHNEQFF. CDR3 coding DNA: TGTGCCACCAGCAGAGATGCCCTAGGTAGTCACAATGAGCAGTTCTTC.

This clone appeared a few times. This chain joins TRBV5-4 and TRBJ1-2; D unclear. This CDR3 is 14 amino acids long. Trimming took 0 bases from V and 1 from J, leaving 7 bases between them. The germline CDR1 and CDR2 sequences are SGHNT and YYREEE (reference sequence). CDR3 in amino acids: CASSLGQINYGYTF. DNA for the CDR3: TGTGCCAGCAGCTTGGGGCAAATTAACTATGGCTACACCTTC.

The rearrangement joins TRBV14 to TRBJ1-1; D possibly corresponds to TRBD1 (6 bases). V lost 1 base to trimming and J lost 8 bases, with 14 bases between them. The CDR3 spans 14 residues. From germline, CDR1 is SGHDN and CDR2 FVKESK. CDR3 coding DNA: TGTGCCAGCAGCCAAGTAAACTCCGGGACAGAAGCTTTCTTT. It specifies CASSQVNSGTEAFF.

This rearrangement joins TRBV6-1 to TRBJ2-2, with D uncertain. V was shortened by 4 bases and J by 0 bases, with 12 bases between the two germline ends. CDR1 is MNHNS and CDR2 is SASEGT in the germline V gene. This CDR3 region has 16 residues. CDR3 protein: CASSVQDRSNTGELFF. CDR3 coding DNA: TGTGCCAGCAGTGTGCAAGATCGCTCGAACACCGGGGAGCTGTTTTTT.

The chain carries TRBV5-1 and TRBJ2-1, with D possibly matching TRBD2 (5 bases). The V gene's germline CDR1 is SGHRS and CDR2 YFSETQ. The CDR3 has 13 residues. The germline V and J ends were trimmed by 2 bases and 5 bases, with 8 bases remaining between them. CDR3 protein: CASSFGNNNEQFF. CDR3 sequence (DNA): TGCGCCAGCAGCTTCGGGAATAACAATGAGCAGTTCTTC.

Only a few counts were recorded for this clone. The chain carries TRBV2 and TRBJ1-2, with D tentatively TRBD1 (5 bases). The CDR3 is 15 amino acids. Deletions cut 4 bases from V and 7 bases from J, with 19 bases between. CDR1 and CDR2 (germline): SNHLY, FYNNEI. The CDR3 loop reads CASSGGDSRVGGYTF. In DNA, the CDR3 is TGTGCCAGCAGTGGGGGTGACAGCCGCGTAGGTGGCTACACCTTC.

The chain carries TRBV14 and TRBJ1-1, with D hard to call. Germline assignment: CDR1 SGHDN and CDR2 FVKESK. The V and J ends lost 0 bases and 1 base respectively, with 9 bases between them. This CDR3 has 15 residues. Here the CDR3 reads CASSQEGRRNTEAFF. DNA of the CDR3: TGTGCCAGCAGCCAAGAAGGAAGGAGGAACACTGAAGCTTTCTTT.

This clone was observed a single time. The chain employs TRBV5-1 and TRBJ1-6; 8 bases agree with TRBD1. The CDR3 length is 16 residues. Trimming cost V 4 bases and J 8 bases; bases outside gene matches: 11. CDR1 is SGHRS and CDR2 is YFSETQ in the germline V gene. CDR3 sequence (DNA): TGCGCCAGCAGCCCCGCGCCACAGGGACAGGATTCACCCCTCCACTTT. The encoded protein is CASSPAPQGQDSPLHF.

This clone was seen a few times. This chain joins TRBV4-1 and TRBJ2-7, with D hard to call. Germline values: CDR1 MGHRA, CDR2 YSYEKL. The CDR3 runs to 13 residues. V was shortened by 3 bases and J by 1 base, with 7 bases between the two germline ends. The CDR3 reads CASSHRWSYEQYF. In DNA, the CDR3 is TGCGCCAGCAGCCATAGATGGTCCTACGAGCAGTACTTC.